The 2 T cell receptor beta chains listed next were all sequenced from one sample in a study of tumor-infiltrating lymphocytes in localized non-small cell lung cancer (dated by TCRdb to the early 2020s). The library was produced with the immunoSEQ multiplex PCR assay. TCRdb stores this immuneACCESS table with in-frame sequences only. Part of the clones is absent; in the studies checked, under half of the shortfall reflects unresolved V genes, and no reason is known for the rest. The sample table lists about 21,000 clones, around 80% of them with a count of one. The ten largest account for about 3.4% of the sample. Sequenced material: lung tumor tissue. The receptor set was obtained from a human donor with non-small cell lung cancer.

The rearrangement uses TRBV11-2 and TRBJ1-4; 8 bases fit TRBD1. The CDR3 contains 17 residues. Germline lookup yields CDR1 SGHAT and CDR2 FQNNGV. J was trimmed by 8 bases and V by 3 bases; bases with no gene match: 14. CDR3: CASSFSGDRTGKEKLFF. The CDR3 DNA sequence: TGTGCCAGCAGCTTTTCAGGGGACCGGACAGGGAAGGAAAAACTGTTTTTT.

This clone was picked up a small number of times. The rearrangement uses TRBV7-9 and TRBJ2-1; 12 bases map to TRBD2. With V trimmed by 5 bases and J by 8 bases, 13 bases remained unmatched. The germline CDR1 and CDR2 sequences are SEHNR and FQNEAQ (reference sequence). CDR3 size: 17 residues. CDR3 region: CASSPLPGTSGSDEQFF. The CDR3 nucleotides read TGTGCCAGCAGCCCCCTCCCGGGGACTAGCGGGTCAGATGAGCAGTTCTTC. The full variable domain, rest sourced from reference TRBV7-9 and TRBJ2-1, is DTGVSQNPRHKITKRGQNVTFRCDPISEHNRLYWYRQTLGQGPEFLTYFQNEAQLEKSRLLSDRFSAERPKGSFSTLEIQRTEQGDSAMYLCASSPLPGTSGSDEQFFGPGTRLTVL.